The clone carrying this TCR beta chain showed up just once. The antigen remains undetermined. This specimen belongs to a study of T cell repertoires in ileal Crohn's disease. Study conclusions and caveats: Endoscopic recurrence occurred in every patient whose clonality exceeded 26.8%. Sorted CD8 T cells held more high-frequency clones than CD4.

Germline CDR1 SGDLS, CDR2 YYNGEE. The CDR3 sequence is 18 residues long. Unmatched junction bases numbered 10, after V lost 0 bases and J lost 3 bases. The assay was immunoSEQ multiplex PCR, and TCRdb's table has in-frame clones only and misses some. This sample has roughly 13,000 clones, with 70% to 90% found just once. Included were adult ileal or ileocolonic Crohn's patients indicated for ileocolonic resection. Sequenced sample: ileal tissue. The sequence came from an adult with Crohn's disease. This rearrangement joins TRBV9 to TRBJ2-2, with 8 bases matching TRBD2. CDR3 in DNA: TGTGCCAGCAGCGTAGCTCCTAAGGGAGCGGGAGACACCGGGGAGCTGTTTTTT. Translating it yields CASSVAPKGAGDTGELFF.